Listed below are T cell receptor beta chains from one sample, sequenced in a study of T cell responses to AZD1222 COVID-19 vaccine. The table came from immunoSEQ multiplex PCR; TCRdb's copy has only in-frame clones and leaves some out. The sample consists of under 150,000 clones, roughly 92% of them appearing once. The source material was peripheral blood, sampled 28 days after the second AZD1222 dose. The receptors stem from an adult who received the AZD1222 COVID-19 vaccine. Each CDR3 is given with its conserved first and last residue. Each record gives: J gene, V gene, D gene, clone size, CDR3 DNA, CDR3 protein. A D gene is named only where the DNA matches it firmly. For some rows the clone size is stated as once, few or many, or as a class when expanded; others skip it.

TRBJ2-1 TRBV4-1 - - TGCGCCAGCAGCCAAGAGGGCATTGAGCAGTTCTTC CASSQEGIEQFF
TRBJ2-4 TRBV5-5 TRBD1 - TGTGCCAGCAGCGCGGACAGGGAAGGCGAGGCCAAAAACATTCAGTACTTC CASSADREGEAKNIQYF
TRBJ1-5 TRBV25-1 - - TGTGCCAGCAGTGCAGGGGGCAATCAGCCCCAGCATTTT CASSAGGNQPQHF
TRBJ2-1 TRBV28 TRBD2 - TGTGCCAGCAGTTTCGCGGGAGTGGCCTACAATGAGCAGTTCTTC CASSFAGVAYNEQFF
TRBJ2-7 TRBV7-9 - - TGTGCCAGCAGCTTATTGAGTCCGTACGAGCAGTACTTC CASSLLSPYEQYF
TRBJ1-5 TRBV6-2/TRBV6-3 - - TGTGCCAGCAGTTTCACCGGGAATAATCAGCCCCAGCATTTT CASSFTGNNQPQHF
TRBJ1-2 TRBV4-2 - - TGTGCCAGCAGCCAAGTTGAGGGGGTCGGCTACACCTTC CASSQVEGVGYTF
TRBJ1-5 TRBV20-1 - - TGCAGTGCTAGTCAGAGGGGAGGTGGGCAGCCCCAGCATTTT CSASQRGGGQPQHF
TRBJ1-2 TRBV7-2 - - TGTGCCAGCAGCTTGGGGATAATACTTAACTATGGCTACACCTTC CASSLGIILNYGYTF
TRBJ1-1 TRBV5-5 - - TGTGCCAGCAGCTGGGGACGGAACACTGAAGCTTTCTTT CASSWGRNTEAFF
TRBJ2-1 TRBV7-2 TRBD2 - TGTGCCAGCAGCACAACCTCGAGGACCCGGGGGGGCTCCTACAATGAGCAGTTCTTC CASSTTSRTRGGSYNEQFF
TRBJ1-5 TRBV24-1 - - TGTGCCACCAGTGATCGTAATCAGCCCCAGCATTTT CATSDRNQPQHF
TRBJ1-5 TRBV19 - - TGTGCCAGTAGTACCCTCGACAGGAGCAATCAGCCCCAGCATTTT CASSTLDRSNQPQHF
TRBJ1-5 TRBV6-1 - - TGTGCCAGCAGTGAACGGAGGGGCAGCCTGAATCAGCCCCAGCATTTT CASSERRGSLNQPQHF
TRBJ2-3 TRBV19 - once TGTGCCAGTAGTATCACAAACACAGATACGCAGTATTTT CASSITNTDTQYF
TRBJ1-1 TRBV28 - once TGTGCCAGCAGTCCGGGGTCCTACGGTGGGAACACTGAAGCTTTCTTT CASSPGSYGGNTEAFF
TRBJ1-1 TRBV19 - - TGTGCCAGTATTCGGGGGACCTTCATGAACACTGAAGCTTTCTTT CASIRGTFMNTEAFF
TRBJ2-7 TRBV6-2/TRBV6-3 TRBD2 - TGTGCCAGCAGTAGGACTAGCCACTACGAGCAGTACTTC CASSRTSHYEQYF
TRBJ1-1 TRBV27 TRBD1 - TGTGCCAGCAGACAGGGGGGAGCAAGAGCTTTCTTT CASRQGGARAFF
TRBJ2-3 TRBV5-4 TRBD1 - TGTGCCAGCAGCGCAACAGGGGCGAAAACAGATACGCAGTATTTT CASSATGAKTDTQYF
TRBJ2-7 TRBV21-1 - - TGTGCCAGCAGCTCCCCCGGACTAGCGGGAGTAAGGACCTACGAGCAGTACTTC CASSSPGLAGVRTYEQYF
TRBJ2-2 TRBV11-2 TRBD2 - TGTGCCAGCAGCTCTCCTAGCGGGGTGAACACCGGGGAGCTGTTTTTT CASSSPSGVNTGELFF
TRBJ1-1 TRBV24-1 TRBD1 once TGTGCCACCGAAGACAGGGTGGGCACTGAAGCTTTCTTT CATEDRVGTEAFF
TRBJ1-3 TRBV30 - - TGTGCCTGGACCCAACCTGGCTACAGCTACTCTGGAAACACCATATATTTT CAWTQPGYSYSGNTIYF
TRBJ1-2 TRBV5-6 - once TGTGCCAGCAGCTCGGACGGGGCGGGAAACTATGGCTACACCTTC CASSSDGAGNYGYTF
TRBJ2-7 TRBV5-6 - - TGTGCCAGCAGCACGGACACCGACCACGAGCAGTACTTC CASSTDTDHEQYF
TRBJ2-1 TRBV2 - - TGTGCCAGCAGTGACAGGGGATTGCATGAGCAGTTCTTC CASSDRGLHEQFF
TRBJ1-1 TRBV7-2 - once TGTGCCAGCACCCTTAGGGGTCAGCCGAACACTGAAGCTTTCTTT CASTLRGQPNTEAFF
TRBJ1-2 TRBV10-1 TRBD1 - TGCGCCAGCAGTGACCCCAGGGGGCCTGGCTACACCTTC CASSDPRGPGYTF
TRBJ1-6 TRBV2 - - TGTGCCACCTCCCAGAGGGGTGATTCACCCCTCCACTTT CATSQRGDSPLHF
TRBJ2-2 TRBV9 TRBD1 - TGTGCCACCGGGACAGGGTCCACCGGGGAGCTGTTTTTT CATGTGSTGELFF
TRBJ2-1 TRBV20-1 - - TGCAGTGCTAGTGACAGGCCCTACAATGAGCAGTTCTTC CSASDRPYNEQFF
TRBJ2-2 TRBV7-3 TRBD2 - TGTGCCAGCAGCACTGGGACTATGGGGCTGAACACCGGGGAGCTGTTTTTT CASSTGTMGLNTGELFF
TRBJ1-1 TRBV27 TRBD1 - TGTGCCAGCAGTTCCCGGACAGGGGGTATCACTGAAGCTTTCTTT CASSSRTGGITEAFF
TRBJ1-6 TRBV14 - - TGTGCCAGCAGCCACCAACTCCGGGAGCCCAATTCACCCCTCCACTTT CASSHQLREPNSPLHF
TRBJ2-2 TRBV29-1 TRBD1 - TGCAGCCTAGGACAGGGTAGGACCGGGGAGCTGTTTTTT CSLGQGRTGELFF
TRBJ2-5 TRBV7-8 TRBD2 - TGTGCCAGCCGGGGGGGCCACTTCGAGACCCAGTACTTC CASRGGHFETQYF
TRBJ2-7 TRBV5-1 TRBD1 - TGCGCCAGCAGCTCACAGGGGCACTACGAGCAGTACTTC CASSSQGHYEQYF
TRBJ2-6 TRBV3-1/TRBV3-2 TRBD1 - TGTGCCAGCAGCCAAGATGAGGGGGCCCGAGCTGGGGCCAACGTCCTGACTTTC CASSQDEGARAGANVLTF
TRBJ1-4 TRBV6-2/TRBV6-3 TRBD1 - TGTGCCAGCAGTTACTCGGGACAGACTAATGAAAAACTGTTTTTT CASSYSGQTNEKLFF
TRBJ1-5 TRBV19 - once TGTGCCAGTAGTCCCGTCGGGCAGGGAGGAAGCAATCAGCCCCAGCATTTT CASSPVGQGGSNQPQHF
TRBJ1-4 TRBV30 - once TGTGCCTGGACCCCCGCTAATGAAAAACTGTTTTTT CAWTPANEKLFF
TRBJ2-4 TRBV7-2 TRBD1 - TGTGCCAGCACCGTCACTCCCCGGGACAGACTAGCCAAAAACATTCAGTACTTC CASTVTPRDRLAKNIQYF
TRBJ2-1 TRBV7-2 TRBD2 - TGTGCCAGCAGCTTAGCCGGGACTAGGTCCTACAATGAGCAGTTCTTC CASSLAGTRSYNEQFF
TRBJ2-7 TRBV21-1 - - TGTGCCAGCTTCTACTACGAGCAGTACTTC CASFYYEQYF
TRBJ1-1 TRBV5-1 - - TGCGCCAGCAGCTTGGGACAGGTGAACACTGAAGCTTTCTTT CASSLGQVNTEAFF
TRBJ1-4 TRBV30 TRBD1 - TGTGCCTGTACGGGACAGGGTCGTGAAAAACTGTTTTTT CACTGQGREKLFF
TRBJ1-2 TRBV29-1 - - TGCAGCGTTGAAATGGGCCATGGCTACACCTTC CSVEMGHGYTF
TRBJ1-5 TRBV5-1 - - TGCGCCAGCAGCTTGAATAGCAATCAGCCCCAGCATTTT CASSLNSNQPQHF
TRBJ1-3 TRBV27 TRBD1 - TGTGCCAGCAGTAGGGACAGGGGGAACACCATATATTTT CASSRDRGNTIYF
TRBJ2-1 TRBV7-2 TRBD2 - TGTGCCAGCAGCATACTAGCGGGAGGGCTAAATGAGCAGTTCTTC CASSILAGGLNEQFF
TRBJ1-1 TRBV11-2 - - TGTGCCAGCACCCTGGGCCCGCTGAACACTGAAGCTTTCTTT CASTLGPLNTEAFF